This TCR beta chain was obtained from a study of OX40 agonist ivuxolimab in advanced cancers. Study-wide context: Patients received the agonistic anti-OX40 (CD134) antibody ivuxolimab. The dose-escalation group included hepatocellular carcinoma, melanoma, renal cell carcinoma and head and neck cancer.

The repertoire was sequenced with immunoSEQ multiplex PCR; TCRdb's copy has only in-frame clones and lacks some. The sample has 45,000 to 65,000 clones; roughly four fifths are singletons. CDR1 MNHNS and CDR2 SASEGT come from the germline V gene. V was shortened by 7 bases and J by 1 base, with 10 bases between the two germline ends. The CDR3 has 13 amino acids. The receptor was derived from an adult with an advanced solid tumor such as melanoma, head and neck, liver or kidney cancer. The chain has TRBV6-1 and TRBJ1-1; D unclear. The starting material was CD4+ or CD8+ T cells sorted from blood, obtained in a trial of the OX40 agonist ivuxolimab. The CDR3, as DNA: TGTGCCAGCATAGTTGGGCGGAACACTGAAGCTTTCTTT. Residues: CASIVGRNTEAFF.